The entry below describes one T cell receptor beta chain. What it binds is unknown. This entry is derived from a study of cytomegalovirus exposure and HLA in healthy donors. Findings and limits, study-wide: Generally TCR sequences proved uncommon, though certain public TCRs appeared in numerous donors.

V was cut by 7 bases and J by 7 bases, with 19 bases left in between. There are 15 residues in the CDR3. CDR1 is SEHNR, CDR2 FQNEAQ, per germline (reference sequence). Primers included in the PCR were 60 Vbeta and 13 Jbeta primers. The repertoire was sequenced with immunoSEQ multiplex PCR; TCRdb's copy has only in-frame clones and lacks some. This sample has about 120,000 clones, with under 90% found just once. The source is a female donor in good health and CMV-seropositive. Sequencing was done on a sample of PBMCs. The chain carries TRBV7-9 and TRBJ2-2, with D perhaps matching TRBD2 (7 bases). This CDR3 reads CASTSRRGHDGELFF. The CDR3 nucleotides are TGTGCCAGCACCTCACGGCGGGGGCATGACGGGGAGCTGTTTTTT.